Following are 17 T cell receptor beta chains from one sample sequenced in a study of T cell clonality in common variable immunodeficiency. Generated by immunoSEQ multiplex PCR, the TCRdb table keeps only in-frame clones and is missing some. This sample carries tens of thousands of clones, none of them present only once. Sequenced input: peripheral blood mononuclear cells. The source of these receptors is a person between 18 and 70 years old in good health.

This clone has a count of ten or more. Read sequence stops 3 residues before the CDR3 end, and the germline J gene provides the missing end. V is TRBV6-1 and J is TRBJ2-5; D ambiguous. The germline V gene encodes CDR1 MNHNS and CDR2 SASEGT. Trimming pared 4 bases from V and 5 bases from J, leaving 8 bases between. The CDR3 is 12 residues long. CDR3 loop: CASSGLLETQYF. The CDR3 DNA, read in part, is TGTGCCAGCAGTGGGCTTCTGGAGACC.

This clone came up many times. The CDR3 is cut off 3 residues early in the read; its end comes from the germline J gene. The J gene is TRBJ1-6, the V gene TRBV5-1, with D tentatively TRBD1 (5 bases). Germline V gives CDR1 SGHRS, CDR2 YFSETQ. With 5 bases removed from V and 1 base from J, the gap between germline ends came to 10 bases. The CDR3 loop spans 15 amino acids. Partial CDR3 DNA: TGCGCCAGCAGGATCGACAGTTCCTATAATTCACCC. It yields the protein CASRIDSSYNSP. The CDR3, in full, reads CASRIDSSYNSPLHF.

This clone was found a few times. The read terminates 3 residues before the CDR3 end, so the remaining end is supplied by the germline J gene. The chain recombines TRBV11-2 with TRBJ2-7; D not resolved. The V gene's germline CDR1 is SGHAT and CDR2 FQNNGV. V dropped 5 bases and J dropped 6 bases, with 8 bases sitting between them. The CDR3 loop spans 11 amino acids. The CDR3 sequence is CASSPGTEQYF. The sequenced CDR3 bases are TGTGCCAGCAGCCCAGGAACCGAG.

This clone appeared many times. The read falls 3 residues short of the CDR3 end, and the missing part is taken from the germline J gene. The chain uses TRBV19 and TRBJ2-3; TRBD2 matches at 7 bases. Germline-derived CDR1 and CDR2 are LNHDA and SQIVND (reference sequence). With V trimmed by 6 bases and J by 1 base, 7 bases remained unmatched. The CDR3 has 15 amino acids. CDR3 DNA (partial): TGTGCCAGTAGCGGACTAGGAACGGGCACAGATACG. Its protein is CASSGLGTGTDT. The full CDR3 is CASSGLGTGTDTQYF.

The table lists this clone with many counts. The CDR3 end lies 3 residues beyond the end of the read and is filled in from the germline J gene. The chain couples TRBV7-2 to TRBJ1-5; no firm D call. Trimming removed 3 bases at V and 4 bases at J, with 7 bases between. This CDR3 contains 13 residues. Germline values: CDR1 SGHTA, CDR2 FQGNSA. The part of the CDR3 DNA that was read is TGTGCCAGCAGCTTTATCCAGAATCAGCCC. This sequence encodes CASSFIQNQP. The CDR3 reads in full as CASSFIQNQPQHF.

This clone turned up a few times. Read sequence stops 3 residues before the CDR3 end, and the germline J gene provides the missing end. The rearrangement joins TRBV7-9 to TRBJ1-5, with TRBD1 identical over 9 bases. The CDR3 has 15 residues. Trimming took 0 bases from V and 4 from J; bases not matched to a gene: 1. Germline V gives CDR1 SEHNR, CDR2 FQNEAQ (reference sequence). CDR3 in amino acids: CASSLATGGNQPQHF. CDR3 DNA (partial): TGTGCCAGCAGCTTAGCGACAGGGGGGAATCAGCCC.

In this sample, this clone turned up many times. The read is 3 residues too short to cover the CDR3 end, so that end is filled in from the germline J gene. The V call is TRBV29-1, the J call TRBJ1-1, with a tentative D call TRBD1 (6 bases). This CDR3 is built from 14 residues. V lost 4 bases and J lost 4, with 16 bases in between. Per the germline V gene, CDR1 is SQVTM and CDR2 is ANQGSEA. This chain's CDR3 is CSVVGGRRGTEAFF. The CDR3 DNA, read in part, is TGCAGCGTTGTGGGGGGGCGCAGGGGCACTGAA. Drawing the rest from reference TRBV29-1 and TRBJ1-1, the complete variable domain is SAVISQKPSRDICQRGTSLTIQCQVDSQVTMMFWYRQQPGQSLTLIATANQGSEATYESGFVIDKFPISRPNLTFSTLTVSNMSPEDSSIYLCSVVGGRRGTEAFFGQGTRLTVV.

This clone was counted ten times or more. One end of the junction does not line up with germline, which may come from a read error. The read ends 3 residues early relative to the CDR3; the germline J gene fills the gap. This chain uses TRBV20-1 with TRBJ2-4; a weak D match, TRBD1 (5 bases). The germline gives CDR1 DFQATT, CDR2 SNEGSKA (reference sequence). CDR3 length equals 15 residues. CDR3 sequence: CSARGTGRAENIQYF. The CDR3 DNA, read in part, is TGCAGTGCTAGAGGTACAGGCAGAGCCGAAAACATT.

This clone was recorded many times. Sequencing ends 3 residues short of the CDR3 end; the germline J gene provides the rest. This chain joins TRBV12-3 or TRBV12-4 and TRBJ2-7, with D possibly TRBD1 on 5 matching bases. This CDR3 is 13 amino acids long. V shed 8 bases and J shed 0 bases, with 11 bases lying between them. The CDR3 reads CASAEQVSYEQYF. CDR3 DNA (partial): TGTGCCAGCGCTGAACAGGTCTCCTACGAG.

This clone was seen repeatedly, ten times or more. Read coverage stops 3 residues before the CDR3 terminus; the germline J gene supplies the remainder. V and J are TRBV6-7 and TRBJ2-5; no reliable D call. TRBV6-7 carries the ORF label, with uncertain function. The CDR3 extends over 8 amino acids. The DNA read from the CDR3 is TGTGCCAGCTATACC. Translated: CASYT. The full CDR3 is CASYTQYF.

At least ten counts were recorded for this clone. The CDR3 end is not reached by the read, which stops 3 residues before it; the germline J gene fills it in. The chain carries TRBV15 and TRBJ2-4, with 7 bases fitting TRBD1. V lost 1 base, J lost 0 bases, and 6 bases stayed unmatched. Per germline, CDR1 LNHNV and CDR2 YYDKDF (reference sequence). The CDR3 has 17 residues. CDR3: CATSRGGQQLAKNIQYF. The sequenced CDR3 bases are TGTGCCACCAGCAGAGGGGGACAGCAACTAGCCAAAAACATT.

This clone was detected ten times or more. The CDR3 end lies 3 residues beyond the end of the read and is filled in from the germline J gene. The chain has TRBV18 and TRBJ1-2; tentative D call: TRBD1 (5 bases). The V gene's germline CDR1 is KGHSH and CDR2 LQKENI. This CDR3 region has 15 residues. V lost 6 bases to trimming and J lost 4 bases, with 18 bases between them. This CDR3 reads CASSASVDGGYGYTF. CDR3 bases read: TGTGCCAGCTCGGCCTCGGTGGACGGGGGCTATGGC.

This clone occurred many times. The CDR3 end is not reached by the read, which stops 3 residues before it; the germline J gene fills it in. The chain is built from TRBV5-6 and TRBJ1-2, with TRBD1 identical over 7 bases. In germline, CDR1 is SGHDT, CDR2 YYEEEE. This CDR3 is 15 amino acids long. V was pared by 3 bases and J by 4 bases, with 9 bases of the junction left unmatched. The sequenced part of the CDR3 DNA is TGTGCCAGCAGCTCCACAGGGGAAGAATTCTATGGC. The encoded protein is CASSSTGEEFYG. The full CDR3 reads CASSSTGEEFYGYTF.

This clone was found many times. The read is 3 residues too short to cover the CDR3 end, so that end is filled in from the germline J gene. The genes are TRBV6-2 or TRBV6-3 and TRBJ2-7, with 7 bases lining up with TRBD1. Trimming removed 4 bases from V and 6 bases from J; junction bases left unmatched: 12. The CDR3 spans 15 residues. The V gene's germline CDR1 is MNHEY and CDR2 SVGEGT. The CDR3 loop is CASSSSRQGSGEQYF. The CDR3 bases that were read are TGTGCCAGCAGTTCATCCCGACAGGGTAGTGGCGAG.

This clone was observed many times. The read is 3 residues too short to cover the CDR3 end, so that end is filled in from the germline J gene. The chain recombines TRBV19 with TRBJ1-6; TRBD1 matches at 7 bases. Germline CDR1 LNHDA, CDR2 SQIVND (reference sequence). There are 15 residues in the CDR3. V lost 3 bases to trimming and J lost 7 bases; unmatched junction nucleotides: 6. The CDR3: CASSIGGQLNSPLHF. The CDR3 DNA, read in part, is TGTGCCAGTAGTATCGGGGGACAGCTAAATTCACCC.

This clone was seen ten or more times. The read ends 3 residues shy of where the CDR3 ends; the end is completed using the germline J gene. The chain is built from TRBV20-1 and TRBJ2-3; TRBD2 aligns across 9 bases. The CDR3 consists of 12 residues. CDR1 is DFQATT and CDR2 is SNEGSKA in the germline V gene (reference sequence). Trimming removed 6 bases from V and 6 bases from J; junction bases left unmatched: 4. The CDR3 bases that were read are TGCAGTGCACCTAGCGGGGATGATACG. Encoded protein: CSAPSGDDT. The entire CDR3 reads CSAPSGDDTQYF.

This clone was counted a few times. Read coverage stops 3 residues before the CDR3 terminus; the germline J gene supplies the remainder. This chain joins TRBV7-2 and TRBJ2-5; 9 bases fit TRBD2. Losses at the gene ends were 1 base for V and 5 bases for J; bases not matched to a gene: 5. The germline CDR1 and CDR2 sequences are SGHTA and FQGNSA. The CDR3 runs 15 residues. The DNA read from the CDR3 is TGTGCCAGCAGCTTAGTTGCGGGGGGGGAGGAGACC. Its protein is CASSLVAGGEET. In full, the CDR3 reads CASSLVAGGEETQYF.